This T cell receptor (beta chain) was identified during a study of blood T cell repertoires in COVID-19. Background on the study: Specimens from acute and convalescent COVID-19 originated in the United States, Italy and Spain. The cDNA or gDNA used as material had been derived from T cells, B-cell-depleted T cells, or PBMCs.

Under the authors' procedure: Researchers report that nucleated cell counts were estimated from reference gene primer amplification. Libraries were prepared by immunoSEQ multiplex PCR; TCRdb keeps only in-frame clonotypes and omits some of them. Clonal size and the V and J genes are those of that table, whereas D and trimming came from the DNA. The sample has tens of thousands of clones, around 90% seen once. The table lists this clone with a count of one. The CDR3 is made up of 14 amino acids. Losses at the gene ends were 2 bases for V and 7 bases for J; bases not matched to a gene: 7. Germline CDR1 SEHNR, CDR2 FQNEAQ (reference sequence).

The sample taken for sequencing was peripheral blood. The chain combines TRBV7-9 with TRBJ1-2, with TRBD1 identical over 7 bases. The sequence came from a human donor in a cohort sampled during active COVID-19. The CDR3 spells CASSLNVEGAGYTF. CDR3 DNA sequence: TGTGCCAGCAGCTTAAATGTGGAGGGGGCTGGCTACACCTTC.